This T cell receptor (delta chain) was obtained from a study of gamma-delta T cells after stem cell transplantation. TCRdb called clones anew from the RT-PCR reads with CATT. This table holds 15,000 to 17,000 delta-chain clones, roughly 9% found once. Germline V gene lookup returns CDR1 GEAIGNYY and CDR2 EKD. V gave up 0 bases and J gave up 5 bases, with 30 bases separating them. The CDR3 totals 20 residues. A few counts support this clone. Sequenced input: gamma-delta T cells. The TCR originated in a human donor. It is not recorded whose cells these are; they may come from a transplant donor. This chain joins TRDV2 and TRDJ1; unclear D gene. CDR3 sequence: CACDTAEGREAHRGADKLIF. DNA for the CDR3: TGTGCCTGTGACACCGCTGAAGGACGGGAGGCGCACCGAGGGGCGGATAAACTCATCTTT.